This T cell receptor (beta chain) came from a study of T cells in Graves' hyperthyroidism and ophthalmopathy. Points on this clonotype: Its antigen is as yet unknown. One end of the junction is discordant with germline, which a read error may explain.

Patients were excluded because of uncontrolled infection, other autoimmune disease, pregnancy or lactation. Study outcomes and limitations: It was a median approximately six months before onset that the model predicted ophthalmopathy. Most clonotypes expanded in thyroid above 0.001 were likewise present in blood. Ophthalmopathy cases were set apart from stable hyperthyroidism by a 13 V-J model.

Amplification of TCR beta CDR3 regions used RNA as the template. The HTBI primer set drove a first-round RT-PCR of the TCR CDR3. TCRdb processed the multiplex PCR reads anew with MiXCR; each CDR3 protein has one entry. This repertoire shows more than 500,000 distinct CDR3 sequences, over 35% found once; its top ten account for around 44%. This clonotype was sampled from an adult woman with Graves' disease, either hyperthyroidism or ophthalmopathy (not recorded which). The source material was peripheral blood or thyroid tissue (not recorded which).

CDR3 sequence (DNA): TGCAGCGGTACGCTCATGAACACCGGGGATCTGTTTTTT. This gives the protein CSGTLMNTGDLFF. J is TRBJ2-2 and V is TRBV29-1, with a tentative D call TRBD2 (5 bases). The germline CDR1 and CDR2 sequences are SQVTM and ANQGSEA. There are 13 residues in the CDR3.